The 5 T cell receptor beta chains in this list originate from one sample, sequenced in a study of cytomegalovirus exposure and HLA in healthy donors. Vbeta (60) and Jbeta (13) primers were used in the PCR. Measured with immunoSEQ multiplex PCR; TCRdb has only the in-frame clones, and not every one. The table has 150,000 to 200,000 clones, 65% to 85% seen once; the top ten hold less than 2%. The sequencing sample was made of PBMCs. The source is a man between 18 and 35 years old in good health and CMV-seronegative.

V is TRBV4-2 and J is TRBJ2-7, with 9 nucleotides matching TRBD2. Germline CDR1 LGHNA, CDR2 YNFKEQ. J lost 7 bases, V lost 3 bases, and 10 bases had no gene match. The CDR3 extends over 15 amino acids. As DNA, the CDR3 is TGTGCCAGCAGCCAGACTAGCGGACTCAGTCAGGAGCAGTACTTC. It translates to CASSQTSGLSQEQYF.

The chain uses TRBV4-3 and TRBJ2-5, with TRBD1 identical over 10 bases. The end of the DNA fits TRBJ2-7 better, so the J call may be wrong. The germline gives CDR1 LGHNA, CDR2 YSLEER. The CDR3 runs to 16 residues. The CDR3 nucleotides are TGCGCCAGCAGCCAAGGGACAGGGGGAAACCTATACGAGCAGTACTTC. Translating it yields CASSQGTGGNLYEQYF.

The J gene is TRBJ2-1, the V gene TRBV18; the D is unclear. The CDR3 is 13 residues long. Looked up from germline, CDR1 is KGHSH and CDR2 is LQKENI. V was shortened by 1 base and J by 5 bases, with 6 bases between the two germline ends. CDR3 nucleotides: TGTGCCAGCTCACCACAACTTGACAATGAGCAGTTCTTC. Translated, it gives CASSPQLDNEQFF.

The chain has TRBV7-9 and TRBJ1-4; a possible D gene is TRBD1 (6 bases). In germline, CDR1 is SEHNR, CDR2 FQNEAQ (reference sequence). V shed 7 bases and J shed 4 bases, with 10 bases lying between them. This CDR3 is 13 amino acids long. CDR3 residues: CASTLGGNEKLFF. In nucleotides, the CDR3 is TGTGCCAGCACCCTAGGGGGTAATGAAAAACTGTTTTTT.

The chain links TRBV27 to TRBJ2-5, with 8 bases identical to TRBD2. The DNA matches TRBJ2-7 better at its end, which makes the J call doubtful. Germline lookup yields CDR1 MNHEY and CDR2 SMNVEV (reference sequence). The CDR3 has 13 amino acids. The CDR3 loop reads CASSPGLAYEQYF. The CDR3 bases are TGTGCCAGCAGTCCGGGACTAGCCTACGAGCAGTACTTC.